These 8 T cell receptor beta chains were all obtained from the same sample, sequenced in a study of beta chain features in type 1 diabetes. As every portion of the isolated RNA was reverse transcribed, the sequencing read expressed TCRB transcripts. This table comes from immunoSEQ multiplex PCR, and its TCRdb copy is limited to in-frame clones, with some not included. The table includes 400,000 to 550,000 clones, roughly an eighth detected once. Sequenced: naive CD4+ T cells from blood. Source of these receptors: a woman between 18 and 30 years old in good health.

The chain couples TRBV7-9 to TRBJ1-1; D remains ambiguous. Looked up from germline, CDR1 is SEHNR and CDR2 is FQNEAQ (reference sequence). This CDR3 is 14 amino acids long. With 2 bases removed from V and 7 bases from J, the gap between germline ends came to 14 bases. CDR3 nucleotide sequence: TGTGCCAGCAGCTTAATACCTGGGAGAGGTGAAGCTTTCTTT. Protein: CASSLIPGRGEAFF. The full variable domain, its missing parts supplied by reference TRBV7-9 and TRBJ1-1, is DTGVSQNPRHKITKRGQNVTFRCDPISEHNRLYWYRQTLGQGPEFLTYFQNEAQLEKSRLLSDRFSAERPKGSFSTLEIQRTEQGDSAMYLCASSLIPGRGEAFFGQGTRLTVV.

The chain links TRBV7-9 to TRBJ1-6; 9 nucleotides agree with TRBD1. Per germline, CDR1 SEHNR and CDR2 FQNEAQ (reference sequence). The CDR3 covers 15 residues. V was clipped by 6 bases and J by 10 bases; unmatched bases: 10. CDR3 nucleotide sequence: TGTGCCAGCAGTCAGATTGGGGACAGGGAATCACCCCTCCACTTT. It encodes CASSQIGDRESPLHF. The variable domain in full, with the rest retrieved from reference TRBV7-9 and TRBJ1-6, is DTGVSQNPRHKITKRGQNVTFRCDPISEHNRLYWYRQTLGQGPEFLTYFQNEAQLEKSRLLSDRFSAERPKGSFSTLEIQRTEQGDSAMYLCASSQIGDRESPLHFGNGTRLTVT.

CDR3 bases: TGTGCCAGCAGCCCAGCGGGGACTTACACAGATACGCAGTATTTT. Amino acid sequence: CASSPAGTYTDTQYF. The rearrangement uses TRBV28 and TRBJ2-3; TRBD2 matches 7 bases. The CDR3 runs 15 residues. Germline V gives CDR1 MDHEN, CDR2 SYDVKM. V lost 6 bases and J lost 2; bases outside the gene matches: 8.

This clone has at least ten counts. The chain links TRBV29-1 to TRBJ2-2; D may be TRBD1 or TRBD2 (5 bases each). Trimming took 7 bases from V and 4 from J, leaving 22 bases between them. Germline V CDR1 and CDR2: SQVTM, ANQGSEA. This CDR3 region has 16 residues. Here the CDR3 reads CSASRIGAGSTGELFF. CDR3 sequence (DNA): TGCAGCGCCTCTAGGATCGGGGCAGGGAGCACCGGGGAGCTGTTTTTT.

The chain recombines TRBV7-8 with TRBJ2-7; maybe TRBD1 (6 bases). Germline-derived CDR1 and CDR2 are SGHVS and FQNEAQ. V shed 3 bases and J shed 7 bases, with 13 bases lying between them. CDR3 length: 13 residues. In DNA form, the CDR3 reads TGTGCCAGCAGCTTTCTACAGGGCGGGGAGCAGTACGTC. Translation gives CASSFLQGGEQYV.

This clone was counted between two and nine times. The chain links TRBV6-6 to TRBJ2-3; 7 bases align to TRBD1. CDR3 size: 15 residues. Per the germline V gene, CDR1 is MNHNY and CDR2 is SVGAGI (reference sequence). J lost 0 bases, V lost 3 bases, and 3 bases had no gene match. In nucleotides, the CDR3 is TGTGCCAGCAGTTATGGACAGGCTAGCACAGATACGCAGTATTTT. This sequence encodes CASSYGQASTDTQYF.

This clone has just a few counts. The gene calls are TRBV18 and TRBJ1-2; D is undetermined. Germline values: CDR1 KGHSH, CDR2 LQKENI. CDR3 length: 13 amino acids. The ends were cut back, 0 bases at V and 0 bases at J, with 2 bases in the middle. The CDR3 region has the DNA TGTGCCAGCTCACCACCAGCTAACTATGGCTACACCTTC. This sequence encodes CASSPPANYGYTF.

This clone was found a few times. The chain employs TRBV18 and TRBJ2-6; possibly TRBD1 for D (5 bases). Germline V gene lookup returns CDR1 KGHSH and CDR2 LQKENI. V dropped 1 base and J dropped 1 base, with 8 bases sitting between them. This CDR3 is built from 16 residues. This chain's CDR3 is CASSPLSGSGANVLTF. The CDR3 bases are TGTGCCAGCTCACCACTTTCAGGGTCTGGGGCCAACGTCCTGACTTTC.